Sequencing of this T cell receptor (beta chain) was carried out in a study of a mutant IDH1 vaccine in newly diagnosed glioma. The overall study: Patients had received radiotherapy, temozolomide, or both previously, most receiving both. Points from the study as a whole: Apparently unrelated to pseudoprogression were changes in the top peripheral T cell clonotypes.

As to time point: baseline, week 1 (first vaccination visit). The treatment: pre-vaccination baseline after standard-of-care therapy. New IDH1-mutant, ATRX-lost WHO grade 3 or 4 astrocytomas occurred in donors. Comment on this clone: What it binds is not known.

V dropped 4 bases and J dropped 4 bases, with 13 bases sitting between them. This CDR3 is built from 14 residues. The germline V gene encodes CDR1 SEHNR and CDR2 FQNEAQ (reference sequence). The protocol was immunoSEQ multiplex PCR, while the TCRdb copy is restricted to in-frame clones and leaves out a portion. This table has tens of thousands of clones, about four fifths appearing once. The source material was peripheral blood mononuclear cells (PBMCs), sampled from a glioma patient treated with radiotherapy, temozolomide or both. This TCR came from a young woman with glioma. Some clones in this sample may be carry-over from other donors' samples. The V call is TRBV7-9, the J call TRBJ1-2; a weak D match, TRBD1 (5 bases). The DNA of the CDR3 is TGTGCCAGCAGCTCCCTGGACATGTCCTATGGCTACACCTTC. Translating gives CASSSLDMSYGYTF.